The rows below give T cell receptor beta chains drawn from one sample of a study of response to subunit inactivated influenza vaccine. TCRdb re-derived calls from the RT-PCR reads in MiXCR, one entry per CDR3 protein. The table records some 480,000 distinct CDR3 sequences, 11% of them present only once. Material: PBMCs from blood, obtained more than 35 days after vaccination. Receptors were obtained from a man aged 50-60 years who received an inactivated influenza vaccine. Both conserved end residues are part of each CDR3. The order of the fields is D gene, V gene, J gene, clone size, CDR3 protein, CDR3 DNA. D genes are given only for firm matches. Not every row has a clone size; where given, it reads once, few, many or a size class.

d_gene: NA; v_gene: TRBV7-6; j_gene: TRBJ2-7; abundance: few; CDR3aa: CASSLIPQASYEQYF; CDR3nt: TGTGCCAGCAGCTTGATCCCTCAGGCTTCCTACGAGCAGTACTTC
d_gene: NA; v_gene: TRBV12-3/TRBV12-4; j_gene: TRBJ2-3; abundance: few; CDR3aa: CASSSTERSTDTQYF; CDR3nt: TGTGCCAGCAGTTCAACGGAGCGGTCCACAGATACGCAGTATTTT
d_gene: NA; v_gene: TRBV4-1; j_gene: TRBJ1-1; abundance: NA; CDR3aa: CASSQGPTVTNTEAFF; CDR3nt: TGCGCCAGCAGCCAAGGACCAACGGTAACGAACACTGAAGCTTTCTTT
d_gene: NA; v_gene: TRBV7-2; j_gene: TRBJ2-7; abundance: few; CDR3aa: CASSLDRGYSYEQYF; CDR3nt: TGTGCCAGCAGCTTAGATCGCGGTTACTCCTACGAGCAGTACTTC
d_gene: NA; v_gene: TRBV7-9; j_gene: TRBJ2-3; abundance: NA; CDR3aa: CASSSPALTASTDTQYF; CDR3nt: TGTGCCAGCAGCTCTCCCGCCCTGACAGCTAGCACAGATACGCAGTATTTT
d_gene: NA; v_gene: TRBV27; j_gene: TRBJ2-2; abundance: few; CDR3aa: CASTLVAGSTGELFF; CDR3nt: TGTGCCAGCACCCTTGTCGCTGGGAGCACCGGGGAGCTGTTTTTT
d_gene: NA; v_gene: TRBV20-1; j_gene: TRBJ1-5; abundance: few; CDR3aa: CSARDLAGLMGQPQHF; CDR3nt: TGCAGTGCTAGAGATCTGGCGGGGTTAATGGGGCAGCCCCAGCATTTT
d_gene: TRBD2; v_gene: TRBV12-3/TRBV12-4; j_gene: TRBJ2-7; abundance: many; CDR3aa: CASSPGLAPPEQYF; CDR3nt: TGTGCCAGCAGCCCAGGACTAGCTCCCCCGGAGCAGTACTTC
d_gene: TRBD1; v_gene: TRBV12-3/TRBV12-4; j_gene: TRBJ1-4; abundance: few; CDR3aa: CASSSRQGGGEKLFF; CDR3nt: TGTGCCAGCAGTTCCAGACAGGGAGGAGGTGAAAAACTGTTTTTT
d_gene: TRBD1; v_gene: TRBV4-3; j_gene: TRBJ2-2; abundance: few; CDR3aa: CASSLGGQGPTNTGELFF; CDR3nt: TGCGCCAGCAGCCTAGGGGGACAGGGACCAACGAACACCGGGGAGCTGTTTTTT
d_gene: NA; v_gene: TRBV4-2; j_gene: TRBJ1-4; abundance: many; CDR3aa: CASSQVKLGEKLFF; CDR3nt: TGTGCCAGCAGCCAAGTTAAGCTGGGGGAAAAACTGTTTTTT
d_gene: TRBD1; v_gene: TRBV11-2; j_gene: TRBJ2-4; abundance: NA; CDR3aa: CASSGLRQGRGENIQYF; CDR3nt: TGTGCCAGCAGCGGCCTTCGACAGGGGCGGGGTGAAAACATTCAGTACTTC
d_gene: NA; v_gene: TRBV4-3; j_gene: TRBJ2-2; abundance: many; CDR3aa: CASSQRLQGPGELFF; CDR3nt: TGCGCCAGCAGCCAAAGGCTACAGGGCCCCGGGGAGCTGTTTTTT
d_gene: NA; v_gene: TRBV5-1; j_gene: TRBJ2-7; abundance: NA; CDR3aa: CASSSDPRAYEQYF; CDR3nt: TGCGCCAGCAGCTCGGACCCTCGAGCCTACGAGCAGTACTTC
d_gene: NA; v_gene: TRBV4-3; j_gene: TRBJ1-1; abundance: many; CDR3aa: CASSQDEALSTEAFF; CDR3nt: TGCGCCAGCAGCCAAGATGAGGCTCTCAGCACTGAAGCTTTCTTT
d_gene: TRBD1; v_gene: TRBV6-2/TRBV6-3; j_gene: TRBJ2-3; abundance: few; CDR3aa: CASRRMTGPQYF; CDR3nt: TGTGCCAGCAGACGAATGACAGGGCCGCAGTATTTT
d_gene: NA; v_gene: TRBV5-1; j_gene: TRBJ1-1; abundance: NA; CDR3aa: CASSLVGWNTEAFF; CDR3nt: TGCGCCAGCAGCTTGGTCGGGTGGAACACTGAAGCTTTCTTT
d_gene: NA; v_gene: TRBV21-1; j_gene: TRBJ2-7; abundance: NA; CDR3aa: CASSKPASYEQYF; CDR3nt: TGTGCCAGCAGCAAGCCTGCCTCCTACGAGCAGTACTTC
d_gene: TRBD2; v_gene: TRBV4-3; j_gene: TRBJ2-2; abundance: few; CDR3aa: CASSHGGADGELFF; CDR3nt: TGCGCCAGCAGCCACGGGGGGGCGGACGGGGAGCTGTTTTTT
d_gene: TRBD1; v_gene: TRBV7-9; j_gene: TRBJ2-7; abundance: NA; CDR3aa: CASSSSVTQGDYEQYF; CDR3nt: TGTGCCAGCAGCTCCTCCGTTACTCAGGGGGACTACGAGCAGTACTTC
d_gene: NA; v_gene: TRBV7-9; j_gene: TRBJ2-5; abundance: many; CDR3aa: CASSPRSGLETQYF; CDR3nt: TGTGCCAGCAGCCCTCGTAGCGGATTGGAGACCCAGTACTTC
d_gene: NA; v_gene: TRBV20-1; j_gene: TRBJ2-2; abundance: NA; CDR3aa: CSARGKARENTGELFF; CDR3nt: TGCAGTGCTAGAGGGAAGGCCAGGGAGAACACCGGGGAGCTGTTTTTT
d_gene: NA; v_gene: TRBV7-2; j_gene: TRBJ2-7; abundance: NA; CDR3aa: CASSTTGTVPYEQYF; CDR3nt: TGTGCCAGCAGCACTACCGGGACGGTGCCCTACGAGCAGTACTTC
d_gene: TRBD2; v_gene: TRBV28; j_gene: TRBJ2-7; abundance: few; CDR3aa: CASSLDSGRAGYEQYF; CDR3nt: TGTGCCAGCAGTTTAGATAGCGGGAGGGCCGGCTACGAGCAGTACTTC
d_gene: NA; v_gene: TRBV18; j_gene: TRBJ2-3; abundance: many; CDR3aa: CASSPLATDTQYF; CDR3nt: TGTGCCAGCTCACCACTCGCCACAGATACGCAGTATTTT
d_gene: TRBD1; v_gene: TRBV12-3/TRBV12-4; j_gene: TRBJ2-1; abundance: few; CDR3aa: CASSSPTGGGNEQFF; CDR3nt: TGTGCCAGCAGTTCCCCGACAGGGGGCGGGAATGAGCAGTTCTTC
d_gene: TRBD2; v_gene: TRBV15; j_gene: TRBJ2-1; abundance: many; CDR3aa: CATSRETSGGPFYNEQFF; CDR3nt: TGTGCCACCAGCAGAGAAACTAGCGGGGGGCCCTTCTACAATGAGCAGTTCTTC
d_gene: TRBD2; v_gene: TRBV5-1; j_gene: TRBJ2-5; abundance: NA; CDR3aa: CATRGGTPPETQYF; CDR3nt: TGCGCCACCCGGGGGGGGACCCCCCCGGAGACCCAGTACTTC
d_gene: NA; v_gene: TRBV7-9; j_gene: TRBJ2-1; abundance: few; CDR3aa: CASSPPGPYNEQFF; CDR3nt: TGTGCCAGCAGCCCTCCAGGACCATACAATGAGCAGTTCTTC
d_gene: NA; v_gene: TRBV12-3/TRBV12-4; j_gene: TRBJ2-1; abundance: many; CDR3aa: CASSLGRNGEQFF; CDR3nt: TGTGCCAGCAGTTTAGGGCGGAACGGTGAGCAGTTCTTC
d_gene: NA; v_gene: TRBV12-3/TRBV12-4; j_gene: TRBJ2-4; abundance: many; CDR3aa: CASSLEGLRAKNIQYF; CDR3nt: TGTGCCAGCAGTTTAGAGGGCCTTCGGGCCAAAAACATTCAGTACTTC
d_gene: TRBD2; v_gene: TRBV10-3; j_gene: TRBJ2-1; abundance: many; CDR3aa: CAISLDGGEQFF; CDR3nt: TGTGCCATCAGCCTTGACGGGGGGGAGCAGTTCTTC
d_gene: TRBD1; v_gene: TRBV10-2; j_gene: TRBJ2-7; abundance: many; CDR3aa: CATRGTGPYEQYF; CDR3nt: TGCGCCACCCGCGGGACAGGCCCCTACGAGCAGTACTTC
d_gene: NA; v_gene: TRBV20-1; j_gene: TRBJ1-2; abundance: few; CDR3aa: CSAEGVNYGYTF; CDR3nt: TGCAGTGCTGAGGGAGTTAACTATGGCTACACCTTC
d_gene: NA; v_gene: TRBV14; j_gene: TRBJ2-5; abundance: NA; CDR3aa: CASSQDRIPPEAQYF; CDR3nt: TGTGCCAGCAGCCAAGATAGAATCCCCCCGGAGGCCCAGTACTTC
d_gene: NA; v_gene: TRBV10-3; j_gene: TRBJ2-5; abundance: NA; CDR3aa: CAISDWAETQYF; CDR3nt: TGTGCCATCAGTGATTGGGCTGAGACCCAGTACTTC
d_gene: NA; v_gene: TRBV20-1; j_gene: TRBJ2-3; abundance: NA; CDR3aa: CSALRVGLGTDTQYF; CDR3nt: TGCAGTGCCCTTAGAGTGGGGTTGGGCACAGATACGCAGTATTTT
d_gene: NA; v_gene: TRBV6-5; j_gene: TRBJ2-7; abundance: few; CDR3aa: CASSYEGRASYEQYF; CDR3nt: TGTGCCAGCAGTTACGAAGGACGGGCTTCCTACGAGCAGTACTTC
d_gene: NA; v_gene: TRBV6-6; j_gene: TRBJ2-1; abundance: few; CDR3aa: CASSYKAETEQFF; CDR3nt: TGTGCCAGCAGTTACAAGGCGGAAACTGAGCAGTTCTTC
d_gene: NA; v_gene: TRBV7-9; j_gene: TRBJ1-5; abundance: few; CDR3aa: CASSSDRFNQPQHF; CDR3nt: TGTGCCAGCAGCTCAGACAGGTTCAATCAGCCCCAGCATTTT
d_gene: NA; v_gene: TRBV2; j_gene: TRBJ2-2; abundance: few; CDR3aa: CATNRDGTGELFF; CDR3nt: TGTGCCACGAACCGGGACGGCACCGGGGAGCTGTTTTTT
d_gene: TRBD2; v_gene: TRBV12-3/TRBV12-4; j_gene: TRBJ2-2; abundance: NA; CDR3aa: CASSTRLAGGPGELFF; CDR3nt: TGTGCCAGCAGTACCCGACTAGCGGGGGGGCCCGGGGAGCTGTTTTTT
d_gene: TRBD2; v_gene: TRBV7-6; j_gene: TRBJ2-2; abundance: NA; CDR3aa: CASSKRLAGEFLSNTGELFF; CDR3nt: TGTGCCAGCAGCAAGAGGTTAGCGGGAGAGTTTTTATCGAACACCGGGGAGCTGTTTTTT
d_gene: NA; v_gene: TRBV27; j_gene: TRBJ2-1; abundance: NA; CDR3aa: CASRVSRSYNEQFF; CDR3nt: TGTGCCAGCAGAGTATCCCGCTCCTACAATGAGCAGTTCTTC
d_gene: NA; v_gene: TRBV20-1; j_gene: TRBJ2-5; abundance: NA; CDR3aa: CSARDSSEEGHKRGQYF; CDR3nt: TGCAGTGCTAGAGATTCAAGCGAGGAAGGCCACAAGAGAGGCCAGTACTTC
d_gene: TRBD1; v_gene: TRBV20-1; j_gene: TRBJ2-7; abundance: many; CDR3aa: CSARGGTGKYF; CDR3nt: TGCAGTGCTAGAGGAGGGACAGGGAAGTACTTC
d_gene: NA; v_gene: TRBV12-3/TRBV12-4; j_gene: TRBJ2-1; abundance: few; CDR3aa: CASSRSVPSTMTQFF; CDR3nt: TGTGCCAGCAGCCGTAGCGTTCCAAGTACAATGACGCAGTTCTTC
d_gene: NA; v_gene: TRBV5-1; j_gene: TRBJ1-3; abundance: NA; CDR3aa: CASSLDRGTGNTIYF; CDR3nt: TGCGCCAGCAGCTTGGACCGGGGTACTGGAAACACCATATATTTT
d_gene: NA; v_gene: TRBV25-1; j_gene: TRBJ1-1; abundance: few; CDR3aa: CASSDRVRGNTEAFF; CDR3nt: TGTGCCAGCAGTGATCGTGTCCGGGGGAACACTGAAGCTTTCTTT
d_gene: NA; v_gene: TRBV9; j_gene: TRBJ1-1; abundance: few; CDR3aa: CASSVPMGNTEAFF; CDR3nt: TGTGCCAGCAGCGTACCTATGGGTAACACTGAAGCTTTCTTT
d_gene: NA; v_gene: TRBV28; j_gene: TRBJ1-4; abundance: many; CDR3aa: CASSSPSASNEKLFF; CDR3nt: TGTGCCAGCAGTTCCCCCTCTGCTAGTAATGAAAAACTGTTTTTT
d_gene: TRBD2; v_gene: TRBV9; j_gene: TRBJ2-2; abundance: NA; CDR3aa: CASSVAGGRATGELFF; CDR3nt: TGTGCCAGCAGCGTAGCGGGCGGGAGGGCGACCGGGGAGCTGTTTTTT
d_gene: TRBD1; v_gene: TRBV29-1; j_gene: TRBJ1-5; abundance: few; CDR3aa: CSVSGGSSNQPQHF; CDR3nt: TGCAGCGTTTCAGGGGGCTCTAGCAATCAGCCCCAGCATTTT